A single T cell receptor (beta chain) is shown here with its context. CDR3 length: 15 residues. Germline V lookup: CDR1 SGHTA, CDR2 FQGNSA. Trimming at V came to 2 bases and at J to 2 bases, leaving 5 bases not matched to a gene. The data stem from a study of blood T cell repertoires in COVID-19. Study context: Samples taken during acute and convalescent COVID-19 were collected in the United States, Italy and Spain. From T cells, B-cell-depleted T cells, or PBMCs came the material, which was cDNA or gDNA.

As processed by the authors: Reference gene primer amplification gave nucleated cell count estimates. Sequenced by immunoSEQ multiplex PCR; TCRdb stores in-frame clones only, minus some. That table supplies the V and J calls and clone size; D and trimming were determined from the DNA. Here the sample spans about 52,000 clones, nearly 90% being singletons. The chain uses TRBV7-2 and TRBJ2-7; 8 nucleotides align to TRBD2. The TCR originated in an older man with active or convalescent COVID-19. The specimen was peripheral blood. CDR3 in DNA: TGTGCCAGCAGCTTACAGCGGGGGCCCACCTACGAGCAGTACTTC. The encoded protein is CASSLQRGPTYEQYF.